Listed here are 27 T cell receptor beta chains from one sample, sequenced in a study of cytomegalovirus exposure and HLA in healthy donors. The PCR made use of 60 Vbeta and 13 Jbeta primers. This table comes from immunoSEQ multiplex PCR, and its TCRdb copy is limited to in-frame clones, with some not included. This sample contains approximately 210,000 clones. Sequencing was done on a sample of PBMCs. Receptor source: a woman aged 25 to 39 in good health and CMV-seropositive.

CDR3 protein: CATSRSEYPLYEQYF. The CDR3 DNA is TGTGCCACCAGCAGGTCTGAATACCCCCTCTACGAGCAGTACTTC. This rearrangement joins TRBV15 to TRBJ2-5; D is undetermined. The last part of the DNA fits TRBJ2-7 better; the J call may be wrong. Germline CDR1 LNHNV, CDR2 YYDKDF (reference sequence). This CDR3 has 15 amino acids.

The rearrangement uses TRBV2 and TRBJ2-3, with D possibly TRBD1 on 5 matching bases. Germline loops: CDR1 SNHLY, CDR2 FYNNEI. Trimming shortened V by 5 bases and J by 0 bases, and 15 bases separated the two germline ends. This CDR3 region has 16 residues. CDR3 residues: CASSTADTLSTDTQYF. CDR3 nucleotides: TGTGCCAGCAGTACGGCGGACACCCTGAGCACAGATACGCAGTATTTT.

This chain joins TRBV4-3 and TRBJ1-1, with D unresolved. CDR1 and CDR2 (germline): LGHNA, YSLEER. The CDR3 has 16 amino acids. V was pared by 4 bases and J by 7 bases, with 22 bases between. The CDR3 nucleotides read TGCGCCAGCAGCCTTTCTACCGGGTCCGTGGGAGGTGAAGCTTTCTTT. This encodes CASSLSTGSVGGEAFF.

The V gene is TRBV28, the J gene TRBJ1-2; D is ambiguous. CDR3 length: 13 residues. The ends were cut back, 7 bases at V and 3 bases at J, with 12 bases in the middle. Germline CDR1 and CDR2: MDHEN and SYDVKM. CDR3 amino acids: CASTDNSHYGYTF. CDR3 nucleotide sequence: TGTGCCAGCACAGACAACAGCCACTATGGCTACACCTTC.

The J gene is TRBJ2-7, the V gene TRBV19, with 8 bases aligning to TRBD2. The CDR3 spans 16 residues. The germline CDR1 and CDR2 sequences are LNHDA and SQIVND (reference sequence). V shed 6 bases, J shed 7 bases, and the junction held 17 bases outside the gene matches. The CDR3 loop is CASSRLVGGLEREQYF. CDR3 bases: TGTGCCAGTAGCCGCTTAGTAGGGGGACTAGAACGTGAGCAGTACTTC.

CDR3 coding DNA: TGTGCCAGCAGCCACAAGGGGGCCCAAGAGACCCAGTACTTC. It is translated as CASSHKGAQETQYF. V gene TRBV4-2 combines with J gene TRBJ2-5; 7 positions agree with TRBD1. Germline V lookup: CDR1 LGHNA, CDR2 YNFKEQ. This CDR3 comprises 14 residues. V lost 3 bases and J lost 1; bases outside the gene matches: 2.

The chain employs TRBV30 and TRBJ2-5; 11 nucleotides align to TRBD1. TRBJ2-7 matches the DNA end more closely, so the J call is doubtful. CDR3 length: 13 residues. Germline CDR1 and CDR2: GTSNPN and SVGIG (reference sequence). CDR3 protein: CAWGDRGSYEQYF. DNA for the CDR3: TGTGCCTGGGGGGACAGGGGGTCCTACGAGCAGTACTTC.

The CDR3 protein is CASSQGSPGQGLLGELFF. The CDR3 region has the DNA TGCGCCAGCAGCCAAGGTTCGCCGGGACAGGGACTTCTCGGGGAGCTGTTTTTT. This chain connects TRBV4-1 to TRBJ2-2; 9 nucleotides line up with TRBD1. The trim removed 1 base at V and 7 bases at J, leaving 13 bases unmatched. This CDR3 has 18 amino acids. From germline, CDR1 is MGHRA and CDR2 YSYEKL.

In DNA form, the CDR3 reads TGTGCCAGCAGCCCGGGACAGCGGTCCCTCAATGAGCAGTTCTTC. This translates into CASSPGQRSLNEQFF. J is TRBJ2-1 and V is TRBV5-4; 7 bases map to TRBD1. The CDR3 runs to 15 residues. The germline gives CDR1 SGHNT, CDR2 YYREEE (reference sequence). The trim removed 4 bases at V and 6 bases at J, leaving 10 bases unmatched.

The gene calls are TRBV19 and TRBJ2-2, with unresolved D. This CDR3 has 12 residues. CDR1 and CDR2 from the germline V gene are LNHDA and SQIVND (reference sequence). Between the trimmed V and J ends, which lost 3 bases and 5 bases, there was a span of 4 bases. CDR3 sequence (DNA): TGTGCCAGTAGTATCCCGACCGGGGAGCTGTTTTTT. Its translation: CASSIPTGELFF.

J is TRBJ2-6 and V is TRBV18; TRBD1 matches at 8 bases. Germline V gives CDR1 KGHSH, CDR2 LQKENI. V gave up 3 bases and J gave up 1 base; unmatched junction bases: 5. The length of the CDR3 is 17 residues. CDR3 nucleotides: TGTGCCAGCTCACCTGGGACAGGAATTTCTGGGGCCAACGTCCTGACTTTC. This encodes CASSPGTGISGANVLTF.

The chain couples TRBV7-8 to TRBJ1-3; D is uncertain. This CDR3 region has 13 residues. Trimming removed 3 bases from V and 9 bases from J, with 12 bases in between. Germline V gene data show CDR1 as SGHVS and CDR2 as FQNEAQ. The CDR3 loop reads CASSLPGASTIYF. CDR3 sequence (DNA): TGTGCCAGCAGCTTGCCAGGCGCCAGCACCATATATTTT.

The chain uses TRBV19 and TRBJ2-7; weak D call: TRBD1 (7 bases). Between the trimmed V and J ends, which lost 10 bases and 3 bases, there was a span of 25 bases. The germline CDR1 and CDR2 sequences are LNHDA and SQIVND (reference sequence). CDR3 length equals 16 residues. In nucleotides, the CDR3 is TGTGCCACCCAAACTGGCGGGACAGCGACGTACTACGAGCAGTACTTC. It is translated as CATQTGGTATYYEQYF.

The chain carries TRBV30 and TRBJ2-7; 12 positions match TRBD1. Germline CDR1 and CDR2: GTSNPN and SVGIG (reference sequence). CDR3 length: 13 amino acids. The V gene end was trimmed by 8 bases and the J gene end by 5 bases; junction bases not matched to a gene: 7. CDR3 amino acids: CARAGTGGHEQYF. The CDR3 DNA reads as TGTGCCCGGGCGGGGACAGGGGGCCACGAGCAGTACTTC.

The rearrangement joins TRBV7-8 to TRBJ2-7; TRBD2 might be the D (6 bases). The CDR3 runs 14 residues. Germline CDR1 is SGHVS and CDR2 is FQNEAQ. Trimming pared 0 bases from V and 4 bases from J, leaving 10 bases between. CDR3 bases: TGTGCCAGCAGCTTAGCGGGGAGGCCTTACGAGCAGTACTTC. It is translated as CASSLAGRPYEQYF.

The chain recombines TRBV28 with TRBJ2-7; 10 positions match TRBD2. Germline V gene data show CDR1 as MDHEN and CDR2 as SYDVKM. V was clipped by 4 bases and J by 2 bases; unmatched bases: 5. The CDR3 runs 15 residues. The CDR3 is CASSSPGLAPYEQYF. The CDR3 nucleotides read TGTGCCAGCAGTTCTCCGGGACTAGCGCCCTACGAGCAGTACTTC.

The gene calls are TRBV6-6 and TRBJ2-2, with D uncertain. The CDR3 has 13 residues. Trimming stripped 6 bases from V and 3 bases from J, with 8 bases between. The germline V gene encodes CDR1 MNHNY and CDR2 SVGAGI (reference sequence). The CDR3 sequence is CASRPRDTGELFF. In DNA form, the CDR3 reads TGTGCCAGCAGGCCCCGGGACACCGGGGAGCTGTTTTTT.

V and J are TRBV6-4 and TRBJ2-2, with 10 nucleotides matching TRBD2. The junction had 4 bases not matched to a gene; V was cut back by 2 bases and J by 7 bases. The germline V gene encodes CDR1 MRHNA and CDR2 SNTAGT. The CDR3 has 15 amino acids. The DNA of the CDR3 is TGTGCCAGCAGTGACCTAGCGGGAGAAGGCGGGGAGCTGTTTTTT. Translating gives CASSDLAGEGGELFF.

This rearrangement joins TRBV11-3 to TRBJ2-1, with D perhaps TRBD2 (5 bases). The CDR3 sequence is 16 residues long. V was cut by 1 base and J by 0 bases, with 10 bases left in between. Germline V lookup: CDR1 SGHNT, CDR2 YENEEA. DNA of the CDR3: TGTGCCAGCAGCTTAGGACTATTCGGCTCCTACAATGAGCAGTTCTTC. This translates into CASSLGLFGSYNEQFF.

V usage is TRBV12-5 and J usage is TRBJ1-2; TRBD1 is a possible D gene (6 bases). Between the trimmed V and J ends, which lost 7 bases and 8 bases, there was a span of 14 bases. This CDR3 is 12 amino acids long. CDR1 LGHNT and CDR2 FRNRAP come from the germline V gene. This chain's CDR3 is CASAPTGGGYTF. The DNA for the CDR3 is TGTGCTAGTGCCCCAACGGGGGGCGGCTACACCTTC.

The chain uses TRBV10-1 and TRBJ2-7, with D possibly being TRBD1 (5 bases). The germline V gene has CDR1 WNHNN and CDR2 SYGVQD (reference sequence). Trimming took 0 bases from V and 0 from J, leaving 9 bases between them. The CDR3 spans 15 residues. The CDR3 loop is CASSESRQGSYEQYF. The CDR3 DNA follows: TGCGCCAGCAGTGAGTCGAGGCAGGGCTCCTACGAGCAGTACTTC.

The chain is built from TRBV29-1 and TRBJ2-1; weak D call: TRBD1 (5 bases). This CDR3 has 13 residues. Per germline, CDR1 SQVTM and CDR2 ANQGSEA. The V end was cut by 2 bases, the J end by 7 bases, with 12 bases between. CDR3 DNA sequence: TGCAGCGTTGAAAGGTCAGGGTGGAATGAGCAGTTCTTC. It specifies CSVERSGWNEQFF.

The gene calls are TRBV5-1 and TRBJ2-5, with D possibly being TRBD1 (5 bases). The germline gives CDR1 SGHRS, CDR2 YFSETQ. The CDR3 has 14 amino acids. V lost 0 bases, J lost 3 bases, and 9 bases lay in between. CDR3 protein: CASSLATQEETQYF. CDR3 in DNA: TGCGCCAGCAGCTTGGCCACACAGGAAGAGACCCAGTACTTC.

The CDR3 nucleotides are TGCGCCAGCAGCCCTACCGGGACAGGCTACGAGCAGTACTTC. This sequence encodes CASSPTGTGYEQYF. This sequence joins TRBV5-1 and TRBJ2-7; TRBD1 aligns across 8 bases. The V and J ends lost 4 bases and 3 bases, in that order; junction bases with no gene match: 6. The CDR3 covers 14 residues. In germline, CDR1 is SGHRS, CDR2 YFSETQ.

The chain links TRBV29-1 to TRBJ2-3; 13 nucleotides align to TRBD2. Per germline, CDR1 SQVTM and CDR2 ANQGSEA. The CDR3 spans 17 residues. Trimming cost V 5 bases and J 0 bases; bases outside gene matches: 8. DNA of the CDR3: TGCAGCGTTCATCCGGGACTAGCGGGACGTAGCACAGATACGCAGTATTTT. Protein product: CSVHPGLAGRSTDTQYF.

This chain links TRBV18 with TRBJ1-1, with D uncertain. This CDR3 region has 14 residues. Deletions cut 3 bases from V and 1 base from J, with 9 bases between. Germline V gives CDR1 KGHSH, CDR2 LQKENI. The CDR3 DNA is TGTGCCAGCTCACCGGCTGTACCGAACACTGAAGCTTTCTTT. It translates to CASSPAVPNTEAFF. The whole variable domain, remainder taken from reference TRBV18 and TRBJ1-1, is NAGVMQNPRHLVRRRGQEARLRCSPMKGHSHVYWYRQLPEEGLKFMVYLQKENIIDESGMPKERFSAEFPKEGPSILRIQQVVRGDSAAYFCASSPAVPNTEAFFGQGTRLTVV.

The CDR3 sequence is CASSFGQGGSTNEQFF. In DNA, the CDR3 is TGTGCCAGCAGCTTCGGACAGGGAGGTAGCACGAATGAGCAGTTCTTC. The chain employs TRBV7-9 and TRBJ2-1, with 8 bases that match TRBD1. The germline gives CDR1 SEHNR, CDR2 FQNEAQ (reference sequence). The CDR3 is 16 residues long. V was clipped by 3 bases and J by 7 bases; unmatched bases: 11.